This T cell receptor beta chain stems from a study of blood T cells in healthy people across ages. The CDR3 has 15 residues. CDR1 SGHTA and CDR2 FQGNSA come from the germline V gene. The V end lost 1 base, the J end lost 0 bases, and 8 bases lay between the germline ends. A J-beta primer mix and a sample-barcoded 5' primer were used in a second PCR of roughly 6 to 11 cycles. TCRdb recomputed calls from the 5' RACE reads with MiXCR, one row per CDR3 protein. This sample has around 1,900,000 distinct CDR3 sequences, with roughly two fifths found just once. This clonotype has ten or more counts. The rearrangement uses TRBV7-2 and TRBJ2-3; TRBD2 might be the D (6 bases). The source of this sequence is a human donor in good health. The sample taken for sequencing was blood. CDR3 sequence: CASSLDAGSTDTQYF. The CDR3 DNA is TGTGCCAGCAGCTTAGATGCGGGGAGCACAGATACGCAGTATTTT. Full variable domain (rest looked up from reference TRBV7-2 and TRBJ2-3): GAGVSQSPSNKVTEKGKDVELRCDPISGHTALYWYRQSLGQGLEFLIYFQGNSAPDKSGLPSDRFSAERTGGSVSTLTIQRTQQEDSAVYLCASSLDAGSTDTQYFGPGTRLTVL.